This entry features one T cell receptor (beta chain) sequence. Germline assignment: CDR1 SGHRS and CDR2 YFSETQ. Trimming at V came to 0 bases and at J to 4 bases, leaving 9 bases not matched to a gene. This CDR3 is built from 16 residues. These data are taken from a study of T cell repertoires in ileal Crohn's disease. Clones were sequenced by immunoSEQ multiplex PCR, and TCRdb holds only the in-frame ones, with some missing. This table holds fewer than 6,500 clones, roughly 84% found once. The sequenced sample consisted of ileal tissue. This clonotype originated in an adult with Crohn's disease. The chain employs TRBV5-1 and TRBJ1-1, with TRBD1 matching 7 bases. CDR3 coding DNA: TGCGCCAGCAGCTTGGTTCCCGACAGGGTGGTCACTGAAGCTTTCTTT. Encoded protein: CASSLVPDRVVTEAFF.